Shown below are 28 T cell receptor beta chains from a single sample sequenced in a study of regulatory T cells in long-lasting Graves disease. Time point noted: newly diagnosed GD, antithyroid drugs for less than 3 months. PBMCs were the source of the RNA used for TCR sequencing. Library construction for TCR beta used iRepertoire HTBI primers and Arm-PCR of CDR3 regions. From the multiplex PCR reads, TCRdb called clonotypes with MiXCR, one entry per CDR3 protein. The sample holds about 540,000 distinct CDR3 sequences, approximately 12% seen once. The same data also contributed to another study, on T cells in Graves' hyperthyroidism and ophthalmopathy.

Sequencing used peripheral blood mononuclear cells (PBMCs), obtained at new diagnosis, from a patient treated with antithyroid drugs. The receptors were gathered from a man aged 30-40 years with Graves disease.

Many counts were recorded for this clonotype. The chain has TRBV20-1 and TRBJ2-3, with D hard to call. The CDR3 runs to 13 residues. V was pared by 3 bases and J by 4 bases, with 11 bases between. The V gene's germline CDR1 is DFQATT and CDR2 SNEGSKA (reference sequence). The CDR3 DNA reads as TGCAGTGCTAGCGAACGCCCTCCAGATACGCAGTATTTT. Translation gives CSASERPPDTQYF.

The V gene is TRBV27, the J gene TRBJ2-1, with a tentative D call TRBD2 (7 bases). The CDR3 length is 13 residues. Trimming left V 8 bases short and J 4 bases short, with 12 bases between. Germline lookup yields CDR1 MNHEY and CDR2 SMNVEV (reference sequence). Written as DNA, the CDR3 is TGTGCCAGCGGGGGGGCGGGATACAATGAGCAGTTCTTC. Its protein product is CASGGAGYNEQFF.

This clonotype occurred a few times. V is TRBV5-6 and J is TRBJ2-1; 14 bases line up with TRBD2. Germline-derived CDR1 and CDR2 are SGHDT and YYEEEE. This CDR3 is 17 amino acids long. J was trimmed by 7 bases and V by 4 bases; bases with no gene match: 10. The chain's CDR3 is CASSIPGTSGSRNEQFF. The CDR3 region has the DNA TGTGCCAGCAGCATCCCCGGGACTAGCGGGAGTAGAAATGAGCAGTTCTTC.

This clonotype was observed at least ten times. The rearrangement links TRBV29-1 to TRBJ1-1; TRBD1 matches at 8 bases. Germline CDR1 is SQVTM and CDR2 is ANQGSEA. V shed 7 bases and J 5 bases; nucleotides not matched to a gene: 6. The CDR3 runs to 12 residues. CDR3 loop: CSGGQGGTEAFF. The CDR3 coding sequence is TGCAGCGGTGGACAGGGTGGAACTGAAGCTTTCTTT. Supplemented by reference TRBV29-1 and TRBJ1-1, the full variable domain reads SAVISQKPSRDICQRGTSLTIQCQVDSQVTMMFWYRQQPGQSLTLIATANQGSEATYESGFVIDKFPISRPNLTFSTLTVSNMSPEDSSIYLCSGGQGGTEAFFGQGTRLTVV.

This clonotype occurred many times. This rearrangement joins TRBV6-2 or TRBV6-3 to TRBJ1-1, with no clear D. Trimming stripped 5 bases from V and 7 bases from J, with 14 bases between. The CDR3 loop spans 13 amino acids. Germline loops: CDR1 MNHEY, CDR2 SVGEGT. CDR3 region: CASSELRDGEAFF. CDR3 DNA: TGTGCCAGCAGTGAACTGAGGGATGGTGAAGCTTTCTTT.

The chain has TRBV5-1 and TRBJ2-1; D is perhaps TRBD2 (6 bases). Deletions cut 4 bases from V and 0 bases from J, with 14 bases between. CDR1 and CDR2 (germline): SGHRS, YFSETQ. The CDR3 runs to 16 residues. In DNA form, the CDR3 reads TGCGCCAGCAGCCCGGATGGGGGGAGCTCCTACAATGAGCAGTTCTTC. Encoded protein: CASSPDGGSSYNEQFF.

V and J are TRBV28 and TRBJ2-5; no clear D gene. CDR3 length equals 12 residues. CDR1 and CDR2 from the germline V gene are MDHEN and SYDVKM. V was trimmed by 10 bases and J by 2 bases, leaving 11 bases between them. The DNA for the CDR3 is TGTGCCACCACCAGCGAACAAGAGACCCAGTACTTC. Residues: CATTSEQETQYF.

The table lists this clonotype with many counts. CDR3 bases: TGTGCCAGCACCTTCGAGACAGTCGTGGGCGAGCAGTACTTC. It yields the protein CASTFETVVGEQYF. The rearrangement links TRBV12-3 or TRBV12-4 to TRBJ2-7; a possible D gene is TRBD1 (5 bases). The CDR3 spans 14 residues. With 7 bases removed from V and 6 bases from J, the gap between germline ends came to 19 bases.

This clonotype was counted many times. The V gene is TRBV11-3, the J gene TRBJ2-3; D may correspond to TRBD1 or TRBD2 (6 bases each). This CDR3 comprises 15 residues. Germline V gene data show CDR1 as SGHNT and CDR2 as YENEEA. V was pared by 1 base and J by 5 bases, with 13 bases between. The DNA for the CDR3 is TGTGCCAGCAGCTTAGGGGGGGCGACTGGAGATACGCAGTATTTT. This codes for CASSLGGATGDTQYF. Using reference TRBV11-3 and TRBJ2-3 for the parts outside the CDR3, the full variable domain is EAGVVQSPRYKIIEKKQPVAFWCNPISGHNTLYWYLQNLGQGPELLIRYENEEAVDDSQLPKDRFSAERLKGVDSTLKIQPAELGDSAVYLCASSLGGATGDTQYFGPGTRLTVL.

This clonotype appeared many times. The rearrangement joins TRBV3-1 to TRBJ2-5; 9 bases map to TRBD2. J gave up 9 bases and V 1 base, and 6 bases lay outside the gene matches. The CDR3 is 14 residues long. Germline V lookup: CDR1 LGHDT, CDR2 YNNKEL (reference sequence). CDR3 coding DNA: TGTGCCAGCAGCCAAGGACTAGCGGAGACTGCCCAGTACTTC. The encoded protein is CASSQGLAETAQYF.

This clonotype showed up many times. This sequence joins TRBV12-3 or TRBV12-4 and TRBJ2-3; no clear D. This CDR3 is 13 amino acids long. The V gene lost 2 bases and the J gene lost 3 bases, with 6 bases spanning the gap. The CDR3 loop is CASSLLQTDTQYF. CDR3 DNA sequence: TGTGCCAGCAGTTTACTGCAAACAGATACGCAGTATTTT.

This clonotype was recorded at least ten times. J is TRBJ2-1 and V is TRBV7-2; TRBD1 is a possible D gene (6 bases). This CDR3 is built from 13 residues. In germline, CDR1 is SGHTA, CDR2 FQGNSA. The V end was cut by 7 bases, the J end by 7 bases, with 14 bases between. The CDR3 protein is CASTDPGVNEQFF. CDR3 in DNA: TGTGCCAGCACGGACCCAGGGGTAAATGAGCAGTTCTTC.

The chain links TRBV20-1 to TRBJ2-3; 10 bases are shared with TRBD2. This CDR3 has 15 amino acids. The V gene end was trimmed by 8 bases and the J gene end by 0 bases; junction bases not matched to a gene: 8. CDR1 DFQATT and CDR2 SNEGSKA come from the germline V gene (reference sequence). Here the CDR3 reads CSQREGPFSTDTQYF. CDR3 DNA sequence: TGCAGTCAGCGGGAGGGACCCTTTAGCACAGATACGCAGTATTTT.

This clonotype has only a few counts. This chain uses TRBV24-1 with TRBJ2-1, with 10 positions matching TRBD2. The CDR3 contains 13 residues. Germline V gives CDR1 KGHDR, CDR2 SFDVKD. The J segment lost 7 bases and the V segment lost 9 bases, leaving 5 bases of the junction unmatched. CDR3 loop: CATAGTSVNEQFF. In DNA, the CDR3 is TGTGCCACCGCCGGGACTAGCGTAAATGAGCAGTTCTTC.

This clonotype was picked up many times. The V gene is TRBV19, the J gene TRBJ2-3, with D perhaps matching TRBD2 (5 bases). The V end lost 5 bases, the J end lost 3 bases, and 15 bases lay between the germline ends. Germline V gene lookup returns CDR1 LNHDA and CDR2 SQIVND (reference sequence). The CDR3 sequence is 15 residues long. In DNA, the CDR3 is TGTGCCAGTAGTCCCAGCGGAGGCGGAACAGATACGCAGTATTTT. Its protein product is CASSPSGGGTDTQYF. Looking up the rest from reference TRBV19 and TRBJ2-3 gives the full variable domain: DGGITQSPKYLFRKEGQNVTLSCEQNLNHDAMYWYRQDPGQGLRLIYYSQIVNDFQKGDIAEGYSVSREKKESFPLTVTSAQKNPTAFYLCASSPSGGGTDTQYFGPGTRLTVL.

This clonotype appeared many times. The chain employs TRBV18 and TRBJ1-1; weak D call: TRBD1 (5 bases). The CDR3 has 15 residues. V lost 6 bases to trimming and J lost 3 bases, with 17 bases between them. Germline CDR1 is KGHSH and CDR2 is LQKENI. In nucleotides, the CDR3 is TGTGCCAGCTCCCCCTCAAGCGGGACGGACACTGAAGCTTTCTTT. Translating gives CASSPSSGTDTEAFF.

In its sample, this clonotype was seen many times. V gene TRBV2 combines with J gene TRBJ1-3, with D possibly matching TRBD1 (5 bases). The V end was cut by 4 bases, the J end by 3 bases, with 7 bases between. Germline V gene sequence: CDR1 SNHLY, CDR2 FYNNEI. This CDR3 contains 13 residues. CDR3 amino acids: CASSATVGNTIYF. CDR3 bases: TGTGCCAGCAGTGCGACAGTTGGAAACACCATATATTTT.

This clonotype was counted many times. The chain is built from TRBV13 and TRBJ2-5; 7 bases line up with TRBD2. The CDR3 sequence is 17 residues long. Germline assignment: CDR1 PRHDT and CDR2 FYEKMQ (reference sequence). V dropped 3 bases and J dropped 4; count of bases not matched to a gene: 14. CDR3 protein: CASSFFSRGEISETQYF. The CDR3 DNA follows: TGTGCCAGCAGCTTTTTTTCCCGGGGGGAAATATCAGAGACCCAGTACTTC.

This chain connects TRBV6-1 to TRBJ2-3, with TRBD2 matching over 14 bases. J gave up 5 bases and V 5 bases, and 6 bases lay outside the gene matches. CDR3 length: 16 residues. Germline CDR1 reads MNHNS; CDR2 reads SASEGT. This CDR3 reads CASSHPGLAGEDTQYF. The CDR3, as DNA: TGTGCCAGCAGTCATCCGGGACTAGCGGGAGAAGATACGCAGTATTTT.

The rearrangement links TRBV20-1 to TRBJ2-3; 7 nucleotides align to TRBD2. Looked up from germline, CDR1 is DFQATT and CDR2 is SNEGSKA (reference sequence). CDR3 length equals 16 residues. J gave up 2 bases and V 0 bases, and 8 bases lay outside the gene matches. DNA for the CDR3: TGCAGTGCTAGAGATCTATTAGCGGGCCACACAGATACGCAGTATTTT. Its protein is CSARDLLAGHTDTQYF.

The sample holds many counts of this clonotype. The chain uses TRBV2 and TRBJ2-7; 15 bases are shared with TRBD2. Germline loops: CDR1 SNHLY, CDR2 FYNNEI. Trimming took 6 bases from V and 3 from J; bases not matched to a gene: 3. CDR3 length equals 15 residues. The CDR3 sequence is CASSGGLAGGYEQYF. The CDR3 nucleotides read TGTGCCAGCAGCGGGGGACTAGCGGGAGGCTACGAGCAGTACTTC.

This clonotype was detected ten times or more. The genes are TRBV3-1 and TRBJ2-7; D is uncertain. Looked up from germline, CDR1 is LGHDT and CDR2 is YNNKEL (reference sequence). The CDR3 length is 14 residues. Trimming removed 1 base at V and 2 bases at J, with 9 bases between. DNA for the CDR3: TGTGCCAGCAGCCAAGTGGGTCCGGCCTACGAGCAGTACTTC. It encodes CASSQVGPAYEQYF.

Turning to this clonotype: This CDR3 is missing its conserved last phenylalanine or tryptophan, likely due to a read error. The V gene is TRBV10-1, the J gene TRBJ2-5; 9 bases are a match to TRBD1. This CDR3 region has 15 residues. V dropped 0 bases and J dropped 3; count of bases not matched to a gene: 2. CDR1 and CDR2 from the germline V gene are WNHNN and SYGVQD (reference sequence). As DNA, the CDR3 is TGCGCCAGCAGTGAGTCCAGGACAGGGGAAGAGACCCAGTACCTC. Translated: CASSESRTGEETQYL.

The chain has TRBV27 and TRBJ2-1; D might be TRBD1 (5 bases). The CDR3 is made up of 16 amino acids. The germline V and J ends were trimmed by 2 bases and 0 bases, with 11 bases remaining between them. Per the germline V gene, CDR1 is MNHEY and CDR2 is SMNVEV (reference sequence). CDR3 amino acids: CASSLDSPSSYNEQFF. DNA of the CDR3: TGTGCCAGCAGTTTAGACAGTCCGAGCTCCTACAATGAGCAGTTCTTC.

This clonotype appeared a few times. V usage is TRBV19 and J usage is TRBJ1-5; D is unresolved. From germline, CDR1 is LNHDA and CDR2 SQIVND (reference sequence). This CDR3 has 15 residues. The germline V and J ends were trimmed by 5 bases and 7 bases, with 18 bases remaining between them. In nucleotides, the CDR3 is TGTGCCAGTAGTCCCTTGCTGACGAAGGGACAGCCCCAGCATTTT. Translating gives CASSPLLTKGQPQHF.

In its sample, this clonotype was seen many times. The chain has TRBV12-3 or TRBV12-4 and TRBJ2-5, with 7 bases aligning to TRBD2. This CDR3 spans 13 amino acids. V dropped 3 bases and J dropped 5; count of bases not matched to a gene: 3. The CDR3 is CASSLRGMETQYF. DNA for the CDR3: TGTGCCAGCAGTTTGCGGGGGATGGAGACCCAGTACTTC.

The chain carries TRBV19 and TRBJ2-1; 9 positions match TRBD2. V lost 4 bases and J lost 4; bases outside the gene matches: 5. Per the germline V gene, CDR1 is LNHDA and CDR2 is SQIVND (reference sequence). The CDR3 loop spans 15 amino acids. CDR3 coding DNA: TGTGCCAGTAGTACCCGACTAGCGGTATACAATGAGCAGTTCTTC. Its translation is CASSTRLAVYNEQFF.

This clonotype was recorded many times. V and J are TRBV7-9 and TRBJ2-7, with 10 bases matching TRBD2. This CDR3 is 18 amino acids long. Trimming at V came to 1 base and at J to 3 bases, leaving 12 bases not matched to a gene. CDR1 and CDR2 (germline): SEHNR, FQNEAQ (reference sequence). CDR3 DNA sequence: TGTGCCAGCAGCTTAGGCATTCTAGCGGGAGCCCCGATCTACGAGCAGTACTTC. Translation: CASSLGILAGAPIYEQYF.